Included here is one T cell receptor (beta chain) sequence, with context. The data originate from a study of blood T cell repertoires in COVID-19. The V end was cut by 5 bases, the J end by 3 bases, with 14 bases between. Germline CDR1 SEHNR, CDR2 FQNEAQ (reference sequence). The CDR3 loop spans 15 amino acids. Clones were read by immunoSEQ multiplex PCR, and TCRdb kept only the in-frame ones, dropping some. Here the sample spans 350,000 or so clones, around nine tenths being singletons. Exposed participants came across a COVID-19 case within 2 weeks before study entry. The TCR originated in a woman in her twenties or thirties who had been exposed to COVID-19. The sequenced sample consisted of PBMCs or T cells enriched from blood (not recorded which). The J gene is TRBJ1-5, the V gene TRBV7-9, with a possible D match to TRBD1 (5 bases). The CDR3 loop reads CASSQGAGHNQPQHF. The CDR3, as DNA: TGTGCCAGCAGCCAAGGGGCAGGGCACAATCAGCCCCAGCATTTT.